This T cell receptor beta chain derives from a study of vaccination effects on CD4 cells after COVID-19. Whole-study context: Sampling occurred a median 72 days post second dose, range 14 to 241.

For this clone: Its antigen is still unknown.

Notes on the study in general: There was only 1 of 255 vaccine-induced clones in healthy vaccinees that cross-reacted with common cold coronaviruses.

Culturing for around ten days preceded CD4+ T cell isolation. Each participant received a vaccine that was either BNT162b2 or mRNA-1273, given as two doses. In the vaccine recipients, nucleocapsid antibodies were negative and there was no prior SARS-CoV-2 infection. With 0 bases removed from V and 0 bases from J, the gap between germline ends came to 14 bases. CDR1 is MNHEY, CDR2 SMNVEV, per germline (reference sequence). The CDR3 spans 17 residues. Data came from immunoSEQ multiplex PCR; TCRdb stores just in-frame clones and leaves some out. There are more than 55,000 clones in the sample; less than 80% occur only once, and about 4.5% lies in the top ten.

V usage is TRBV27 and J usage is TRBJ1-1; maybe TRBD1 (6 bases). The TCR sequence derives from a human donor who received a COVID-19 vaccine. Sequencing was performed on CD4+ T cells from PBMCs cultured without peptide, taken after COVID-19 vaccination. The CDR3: CASSLSGDGGMNTEAFF. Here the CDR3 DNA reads TGTGCCAGCAGTTTATCGGGAGACGGGGGCATGAACACTGAAGCTTTCTTT.